The 27 T cell receptor beta chains below come from one sample, sequenced in a study of identical twins. TCRdb fed the 5' RACE reads into MiXCR, producing one record per CDR3 protein. The sample lists around 1.7 million distinct CDR3 sequences; less than 40% were seen once. The specimen was cord blood. The receptors shown here come from a newborn girl in good health.

This clonotype has at least ten counts. The chain is built from TRBV29-1 and TRBJ2-3, with 9 nucleotides matching TRBD2. Per the germline V gene, CDR1 is SQVTM and CDR2 is ANQGSEA. V dropped 6 bases and J dropped 2; count of bases not matched to a gene: 9. The CDR3 has 15 residues. The DNA of the CDR3 is TGCAGCGTCTATAGCGGGAGAAAACACACAGATACGCAGTATTTT. This sequence encodes CSVYSGRKHTDTQYF.

This clonotype turned up a few times. This sequence joins TRBV12-3 or TRBV12-4 and TRBJ2-1; TRBD2 agrees at 12 bases. This CDR3 contains 16 residues. V lost 6 bases and J lost 5; bases outside the gene matches: 8. CDR3 nucleotides: TGTGCCAGCAGCGTCCTCCGACTAGCGGGGGACAATGAGCAGTTCTTC. Its protein is CASSVLRLAGDNEQFF.

The sample holds many counts of this clonotype. The chain carries TRBV7-2 and TRBJ2-4; D not resolved. The germline CDR1 and CDR2 sequences are SGHTA and FQGNSA. The CDR3 runs 15 residues. Trimming removed 1 base from V and 0 bases from J, with 7 bases in between. Here the CDR3 reads CASSLGQVAKNIQYF. In DNA form, the CDR3 reads TGTGCCAGCAGCTTAGGGCAGGTAGCCAAAAACATTCAGTACTTC. Supplemented by reference TRBV7-2 and TRBJ2-4, the full variable domain reads GAGVSQSPSNKVTEKGKDVELRCDPISGHTALYWYRQSLGQGLEFLIYFQGNSAPDKSGLPSDRFSAERTGGSVSTLTIQRTQQEDSAVYLCASSLGQVAKNIQYFGAGTRLSVL.

This chain links TRBV3-1 with TRBJ1-1; the D gene is possibly TRBD1 (6 bases). The ends were cut back, 3 bases at V and 4 bases at J, with 18 bases in the middle. The CDR3 is 16 residues long. Germline V gene sequence: CDR1 LGHDT, CDR2 YNNKEL (reference sequence). Written as DNA, the CDR3 is TGTGCCAGCAGCCAGGGCTTCCAGGGGTTCCCCACTGAAGCTTTCTTT. It specifies CASSQGFQGFPTEAFF.

This clonotype was observed a few times. This chain joins TRBV18 and TRBJ2-7; D possibly corresponds to TRBD1 (5 bases). The germline CDR1 and CDR2 sequences are KGHSH and LQKENI. V shed 3 bases and J shed 3 bases, with 12 bases lying between them. The CDR3 extends over 14 amino acids. The CDR3 coding sequence is TGTGCCAGCTCACCGATTACAGGCTTCTACGAGCAGTACTTC. It codes for CASSPITGFYEQYF.

This clonotype was recorded a few times. This chain joins TRBV4-2 and TRBJ2-7; 10 positions agree with TRBD1. Trimming took 2 bases from V and 9 from J; bases not matched to a gene: 16. CDR1 is LGHNA and CDR2 is YNFKEQ in the germline V gene. CDR3 length: 17 residues. Written as DNA, the CDR3 is TGTGCCAGCAGCCAACGATTCCCCGGACAGGGGGTTAGGGTGCAGTACTTC. Translated: CASSQRFPGQGVRVQYF.

The chain combines TRBV20-1 with TRBJ2-1; D is unresolved. The CDR3 is made up of 15 amino acids. Trimming took 4 bases from V and 0 from J, leaving 13 bases between them. The germline V gene encodes CDR1 DFQATT and CDR2 SNEGSKA (reference sequence). The CDR3 here is CSAISYASSYNEQFF. In DNA, the CDR3 is TGCAGTGCTATTTCGTATGCGAGCTCCTACAATGAGCAGTTCTTC.

The chain links TRBV20-1 to TRBJ2-1, with 7 bases that match TRBD2. The last part of the DNA fits TRBJ2-7 better; the J call may be wrong. The CDR3 loop spans 15 amino acids. CDR1 and CDR2 from the germline V gene are DFQATT and SNEGSKA (reference sequence). The CDR3 spells CSARGPGGSHNEQYF. CDR3 DNA sequence: TGCAGTGCTAGGGGGCCGGGGGGTTCCCACAATGAGCAGTACTTC.

The sample holds a few counts of this clonotype. The chain carries TRBV18 and TRBJ2-7; D may correspond to TRBD1 or TRBD2 (6 bases each). The J call may be wrong; the DNA end is better matched by TRBJ2-5. Germline V gene lookup returns CDR1 KGHSH and CDR2 LQKENI. The CDR3 is 14 amino acids. The CDR3 DNA sequence: TGTGCCAGCTCACCACGGGGGGCCCAAGAGACCCAGTACTTC. Translated: CASSPRGAQETQYF.

This clonotype was detected a few times. CDR3 in DNA: TGTGCCAGCAGTGAAGCGCTCCACAATGAGCAGTTCTTC. This encodes CASSEALHNEQFF. The rearrangement links TRBV2 to TRBJ2-1; D gene unclear. This CDR3 contains 13 residues. CDR1 is SNHLY and CDR2 is FYNNEI in the germline V gene. The V end was cut by 0 bases, the J end by 5 bases, with 5 bases between.

There are many counts of this clonotype. The chain carries TRBV6-6 and TRBJ1-2; TRBD1 might be the D (5 bases). This CDR3 is built from 13 residues. Germline CDR1 reads MNHNY; CDR2 reads SVGAGI (reference sequence). V lost 2 bases and J 3 bases, leaving 7 bases between the germline ends. The CDR3 nucleotides are TGTGCCAGCAGTTACCCGGGGGACTATGGCTACACCTTC. Protein product: CASSYPGDYGYTF.

This chain connects TRBV7-2 to TRBJ1-5; unclear D gene. The V end was cut by 5 bases, the J end by 0 bases, with 8 bases between. Germline V lookup: CDR1 SGHTA, CDR2 FQGNSA. CDR3 length: 14 residues. CDR3 protein: CASSQYLSNQPQHF. The CDR3 nucleotides are TGTGCCAGCAGCCAGTACCTTAGCAATCAGCCCCAGCATTTT.

The rearrangement joins TRBV10-1 to TRBJ2-3; either TRBD1 or TRBD2 may supply D (5 bases each). The CDR3 sequence is 11 residues long. Trimming shortened V by 6 bases and J by 13 bases, and 14 bases separated the two germline ends. CDR1 WNHNN and CDR2 SYGVQD come from the germline V gene (reference sequence). CDR3 region: CASRDGTPKYF. The DNA of the CDR3 is TGCGCCAGCAGGGACGGGACGCCGAAGTATTTT.

With regard to this clonotype: One end of the junction is discordant with germline, which a read error may explain. The V call is TRBV15, the J call TRBJ1-1, with D hard to call. Germline V CDR1 and CDR2: LNHNV, YYDKDF (reference sequence). CDR3 length equals 14 residues. CDR3 amino acids: CATSREVSNAEAFF. The CDR3 DNA reads as TGTGCCACCAGCAGAGAGGTTTCGAACGCTGAAGCTTTCTTT.

This chain joins TRBV29-1 and TRBJ1-1; 7 bases line up with TRBD1. Germline V CDR1 and CDR2: SQVTM, ANQGSEA. The CDR3 runs to 13 residues. Unmatched junction bases numbered 6, after V lost 4 bases and J lost 4 bases. CDR3 sequence: CSVGASGGTEAFF. Here the CDR3 DNA reads TGCAGCGTTGGGGCCTCAGGGGGCACTGAAGCTTTCTTT.

This chain joins TRBV20-1 and TRBJ1-1; D remains unclear. Germline CDR1 DFQATT, CDR2 SNEGSKA (reference sequence). CDR3 length equals 14 residues. Trimming took off 3 bases at V and 4 bases at J, with 15 bases between the two ends. The CDR3 DNA follows: TGCAGTGCTAGCAGAGGGCCCCTGGGCACTGAAGCTTTCTTT. The encoded protein is CSASRGPLGTEAFF.

The sample holds a few counts of this clonotype. This chain connects TRBV27 to TRBJ2-1; TRBD2 is a possible D gene (6 bases). Looked up from germline, CDR1 is MNHEY and CDR2 is SMNVEV (reference sequence). Trimming pared 6 bases from V and 8 bases from J, leaving 14 bases between. The CDR3 loop spans 13 amino acids. CDR3 sequence (DNA): TGTGCCAGCAGACCCCCCCCGGGAGATGAGCAGTTCTTC. Translated, it gives CASRPPPGDEQFF.

This clonotype was detected only once. CDR3 protein: CASGPFLLAGGRNEQFF. For the CDR3, the DNA is TGTGCCAGCGGCCCCTTTCTACTAGCGGGGGGGCGAAATGAGCAGTTCTTC. The rearrangement uses TRBV14 and TRBJ2-1, with TRBD2 identical over 13 bases. This CDR3 comprises 17 residues. V shed 8 bases, J shed 7 bases, and the junction held 14 bases outside the gene matches. From germline, CDR1 is SGHDN and CDR2 FVKESK.

The rearrangement uses TRBV30 and TRBJ1-2; no definite D call. Germline CDR1 is GTSNPN and CDR2 is SVGIG (reference sequence). The CDR3 covers 14 residues. Trimming pared 0 bases from V and 0 bases from J, leaving 8 bases between. The CDR3 coding sequence is TGTGCCTGGAGTGTTTCTTGGCCTAACTATGGCTACACCTTC. Translation: CAWSVSWPNYGYTF.

The CDR3 DNA follows: TGTGCCAGCAGCCGACAGTTGAGCTCCTACAATGAGCAGTTCTTC. Translation gives CASSRQLSSYNEQFF. The chain is built from TRBV7-2 and TRBJ2-1; D may be TRBD1 (5 bases). The CDR3 length is 15 residues. Germline CDR1 is SGHTA and CDR2 is FQGNSA. V lost 5 bases and J 0 bases, leaving 11 bases between the germline ends. Full variable domain (remainder filled in from reference TRBV7-2 and TRBJ2-1): GAGVSQSPSNKVTEKGKDVELRCDPISGHTALYWYRQSLGQGLEFLIYFQGNSAPDKSGLPSDRFSAERTGGSVSTLTIQRTQQEDSAVYLCASSRQLSSYNEQFFGPGTRLTVL.

This clonotype was detected ten times or more. The chain recombines TRBV5-1 with TRBJ1-1; D is possibly TRBD1 (5 bases). This CDR3 is built from 14 residues. CDR1 is SGHRS, CDR2 YFSETQ, per germline. With 1 base removed from V and 0 bases from J, the gap between germline ends came to 7 bases. CDR3 loop: CASSLRGLNTEAFF. The CDR3 DNA reads TGCGCCAGCAGCTTGAGGGGTTTGAACACTGAAGCTTTCTTT.

Concerning this clonotype: A junction boundary mismatches the germline segment, possibly from a read error. V is TRBV4-2 and J is TRBJ2-1; 8 bases line up with TRBD2. From germline, CDR1 is LGHNA and CDR2 YNFKEQ. The CDR3 sequence is 16 residues long. The CDR3 sequence is CASSRTGTSGINGQFF. The CDR3, as DNA: TGTGCCAGCAGCCGAACGGGAACTAGCGGAATCAATGGGCAGTTCTTC.

This clonotype has just a few counts. The chain carries TRBV18 and TRBJ2-7; 8 bases line up with TRBD2. J was trimmed by 1 base and V by 6 bases; bases with no gene match: 8. This CDR3 region has 15 residues. Germline V gene data show CDR1 as KGHSH and CDR2 as LQKENI. The CDR3 loop is CASSPGGTRSYEQYF. The CDR3 DNA is TGTGCCAGCTCTCCGGGGGGGACTAGATCCTACGAGCAGTACTTC.

Many counts were recorded for this clonotype. This chain connects TRBV4-2 to TRBJ2-1; 7 nucleotides line up with TRBD2. J lost 6 bases, V lost 4 bases, and 9 bases had no gene match. The CDR3 runs to 15 residues. Germline CDR1 reads LGHNA; CDR2 reads YNFKEQ. The CDR3 spells CASSLFRRGSNEQFF. In DNA, the CDR3 is TGTGCCAGCAGCCTGTTCCGGCGGGGGTCCAATGAGCAGTTCTTC.

The chain links TRBV29-1 to TRBJ2-2; D gene uncertain. Trimming stripped 4 bases from V and 7 bases from J, with 13 bases between. The CDR3 length is 13 residues. Germline loops: CDR1 SQVTM, CDR2 ANQGSEA. CDR3 nucleotides: TGCAGCGTTGTTTCAGGCGTGGGCGGGGAGCTGTTTTTT. Its translation is CSVVSGVGGELFF.

The chain uses TRBV2 and TRBJ1-5; 7 bases are shared with TRBD1. CDR1 is SNHLY, CDR2 FYNNEI, per germline. CDR3 length: 14 amino acids. The J segment lost 0 bases and the V segment lost 8 bases, leaving 4 bases of the junction unmatched. The CDR3 reads CASLGQISNQPQHF. The DNA of the CDR3 is TGTGCCAGCCTGGGACAGATTAGCAATCAGCCCCAGCATTTT. Variable domain in full (rest from reference TRBV2 and TRBJ1-5): EPEVTQTPSHQVTQMGQEVILRCVPISNHLYFYWYRQILGQKVEFLVSFYNNEISEKSEIFDDQFSVERPDGSNFTLKIRSTKLEDSAMYFCASLGQISNQPQHFGDGTRLSIL.

In nucleotides, the CDR3 is TGCAGTGCTAGAGATAATAGGGAAGGAGGTGAAAAACTGTTTTTT. It translates to CSARDNREGGEKLFF. V gene TRBV20-1 combines with J gene TRBJ1-4, with D unclear. V lost 0 bases and J 7 bases, leaving 15 bases between the germline ends. Germline values: CDR1 DFQATT, CDR2 SNEGSKA (reference sequence). The CDR3 totals 15 residues.